The T cell receptor (beta chain) described here comes from a study of blood T cell repertoires in COVID-19. On the study more broadly: T cells, B-cell-depleted T cells, or PBMCs provided the cDNA or gDNA that served as material.

V lost 2 bases to trimming and J lost 3 bases; unmatched junction nucleotides: 0. The CDR3 has 14 amino acids. The germline gives CDR1 LGHDT, CDR2 YNNKEL (reference sequence). The repertoire was sequenced with immunoSEQ multiplex PCR; TCRdb's copy has only in-frame clones and lacks some. The table includes about 210,000 clones, around 82% detected once. The sequencing input was peripheral blood. The rearrangement links TRBV3-1 (or the pseudogene TRBV3-2) to TRBJ1-4; 7 bases fit TRBD1. The TCR originated in a woman aged 40 to 50 with active or convalescent COVID-19. CDR3 DNA sequence: TGTGCCAGCAGCCAACAGGGGGCTAATGAAAAACTGTTTTTT. Protein product: CASSQQGANEKLFF.